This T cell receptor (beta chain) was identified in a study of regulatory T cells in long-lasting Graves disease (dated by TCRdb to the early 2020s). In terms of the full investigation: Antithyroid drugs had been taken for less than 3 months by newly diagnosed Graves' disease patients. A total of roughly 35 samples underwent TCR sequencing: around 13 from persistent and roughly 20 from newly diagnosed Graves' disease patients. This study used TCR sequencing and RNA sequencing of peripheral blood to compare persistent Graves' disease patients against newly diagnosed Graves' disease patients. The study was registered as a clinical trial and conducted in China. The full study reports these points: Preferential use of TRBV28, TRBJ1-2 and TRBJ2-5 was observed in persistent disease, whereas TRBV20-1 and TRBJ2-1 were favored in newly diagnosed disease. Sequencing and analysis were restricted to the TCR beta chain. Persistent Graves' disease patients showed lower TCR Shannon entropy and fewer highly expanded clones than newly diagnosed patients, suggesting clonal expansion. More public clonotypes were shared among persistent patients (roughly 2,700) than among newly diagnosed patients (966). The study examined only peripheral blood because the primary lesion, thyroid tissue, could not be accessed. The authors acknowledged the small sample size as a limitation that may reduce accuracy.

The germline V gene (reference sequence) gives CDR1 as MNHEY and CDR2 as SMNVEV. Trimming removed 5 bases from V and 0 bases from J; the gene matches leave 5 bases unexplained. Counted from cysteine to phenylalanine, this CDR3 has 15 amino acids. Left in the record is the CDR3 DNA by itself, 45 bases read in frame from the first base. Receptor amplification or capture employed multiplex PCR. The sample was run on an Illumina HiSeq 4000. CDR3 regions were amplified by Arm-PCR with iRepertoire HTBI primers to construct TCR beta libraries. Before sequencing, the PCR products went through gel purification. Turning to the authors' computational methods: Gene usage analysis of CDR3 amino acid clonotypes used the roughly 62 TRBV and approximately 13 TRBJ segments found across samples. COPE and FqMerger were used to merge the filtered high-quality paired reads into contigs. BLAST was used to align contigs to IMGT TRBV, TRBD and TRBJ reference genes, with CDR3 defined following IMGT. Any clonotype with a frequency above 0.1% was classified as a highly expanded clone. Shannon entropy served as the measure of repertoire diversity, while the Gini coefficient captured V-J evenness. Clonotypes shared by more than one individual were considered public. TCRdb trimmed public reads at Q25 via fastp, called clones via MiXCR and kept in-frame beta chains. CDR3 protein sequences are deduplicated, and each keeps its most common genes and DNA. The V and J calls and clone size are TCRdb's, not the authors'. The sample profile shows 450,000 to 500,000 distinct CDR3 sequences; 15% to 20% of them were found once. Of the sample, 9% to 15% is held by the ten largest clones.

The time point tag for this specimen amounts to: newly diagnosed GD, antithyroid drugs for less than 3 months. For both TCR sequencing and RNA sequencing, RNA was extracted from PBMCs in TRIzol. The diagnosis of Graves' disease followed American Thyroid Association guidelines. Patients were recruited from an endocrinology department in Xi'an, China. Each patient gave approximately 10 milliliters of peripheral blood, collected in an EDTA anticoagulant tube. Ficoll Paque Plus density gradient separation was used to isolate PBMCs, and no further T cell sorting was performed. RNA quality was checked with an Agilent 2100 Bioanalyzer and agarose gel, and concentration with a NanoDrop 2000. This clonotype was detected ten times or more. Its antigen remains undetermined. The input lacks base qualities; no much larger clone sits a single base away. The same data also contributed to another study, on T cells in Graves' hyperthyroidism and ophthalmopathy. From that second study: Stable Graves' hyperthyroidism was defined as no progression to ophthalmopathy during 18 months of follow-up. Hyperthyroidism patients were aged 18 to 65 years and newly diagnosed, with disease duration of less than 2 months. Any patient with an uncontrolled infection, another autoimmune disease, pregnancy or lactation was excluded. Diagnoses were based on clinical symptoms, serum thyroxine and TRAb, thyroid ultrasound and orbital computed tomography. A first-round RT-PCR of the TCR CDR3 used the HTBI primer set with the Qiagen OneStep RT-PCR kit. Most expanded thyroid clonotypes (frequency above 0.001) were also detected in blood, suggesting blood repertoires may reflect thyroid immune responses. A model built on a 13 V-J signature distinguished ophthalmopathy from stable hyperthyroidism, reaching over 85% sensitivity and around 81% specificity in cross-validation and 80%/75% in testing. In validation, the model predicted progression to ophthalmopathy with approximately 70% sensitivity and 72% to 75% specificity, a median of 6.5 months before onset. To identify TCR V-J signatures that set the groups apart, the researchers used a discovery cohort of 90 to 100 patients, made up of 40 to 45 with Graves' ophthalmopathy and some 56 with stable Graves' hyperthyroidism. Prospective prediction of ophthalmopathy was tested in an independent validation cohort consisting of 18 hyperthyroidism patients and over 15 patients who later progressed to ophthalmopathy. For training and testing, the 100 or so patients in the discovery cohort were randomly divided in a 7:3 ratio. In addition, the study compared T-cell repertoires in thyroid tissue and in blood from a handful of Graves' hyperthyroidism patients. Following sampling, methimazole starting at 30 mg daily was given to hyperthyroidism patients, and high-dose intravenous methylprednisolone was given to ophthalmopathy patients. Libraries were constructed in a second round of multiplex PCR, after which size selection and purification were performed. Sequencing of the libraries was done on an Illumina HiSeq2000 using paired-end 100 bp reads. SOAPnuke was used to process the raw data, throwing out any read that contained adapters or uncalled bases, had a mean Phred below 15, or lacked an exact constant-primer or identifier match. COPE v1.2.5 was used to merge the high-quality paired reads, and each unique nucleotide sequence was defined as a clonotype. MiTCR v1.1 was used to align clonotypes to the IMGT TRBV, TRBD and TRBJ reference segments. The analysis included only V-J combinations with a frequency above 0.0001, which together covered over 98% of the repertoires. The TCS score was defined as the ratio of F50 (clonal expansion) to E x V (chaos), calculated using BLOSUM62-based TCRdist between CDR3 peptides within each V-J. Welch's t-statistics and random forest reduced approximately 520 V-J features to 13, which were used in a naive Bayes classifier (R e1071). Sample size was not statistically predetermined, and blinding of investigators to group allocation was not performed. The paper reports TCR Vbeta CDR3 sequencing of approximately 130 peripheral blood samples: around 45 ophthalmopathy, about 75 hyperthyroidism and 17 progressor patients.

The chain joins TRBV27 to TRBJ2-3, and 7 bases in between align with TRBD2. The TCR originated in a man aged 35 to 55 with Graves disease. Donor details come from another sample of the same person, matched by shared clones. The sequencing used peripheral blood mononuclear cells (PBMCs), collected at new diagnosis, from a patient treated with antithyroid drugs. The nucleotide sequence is TGTGCCAGCAGTGTCCGAGCGGGAAGCACAGATACGCAGTATTTT. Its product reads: CASSVRAGSTDTQYF.